Below, 12 T cell receptor beta chains from the same sample are listed, as sequenced in a study of blood T cell repertoires in COVID-19. Sequenced by immunoSEQ multiplex PCR; TCRdb stores in-frame clones only, minus some. The sample yields 450,000 or so clones, 70% to 90% seen once. The sequencing input was peripheral blood. The receptors here all came from a young man with COVID-19, enrolled during active disease.

This chain links TRBV7-2 with TRBJ2-4, with D possibly matching TRBD1 (5 bases). Germline assignment: CDR1 SGHTA and CDR2 FQGNSA. This CDR3 is built from 14 residues. Trimming removed 5 bases from V and 5 bases from J, with 13 bases in between. The CDR3 spells CASSTRQRQNIQYF. CDR3 in DNA: TGTGCCAGCAGCACCCGACAGAGACAAAACATTCAGTACTTC.

This clone was detected only once. The gene calls are TRBV18 and TRBJ1-1, with 8 bases lining up with TRBD1. From germline, CDR1 is KGHSH and CDR2 LQKENI. Losses at the gene ends were 4 bases for V and 1 base for J; bases not matched to a gene: 5. The CDR3 runs 15 residues. The chain's CDR3 is CASSLAGGQNTEAFF. CDR3 in DNA: TGTGCCAGCTCACTGGCAGGGGGCCAGAACACTGAAGCTTTCTTT.

The chain couples TRBV24-1 to TRBJ2-1, with TRBD2 matching over 8 bases. This CDR3 spans 13 amino acids. Germline CDR1 reads KGHDR; CDR2 reads SFDVKD. The V and J ends lost 11 bases and 7 bases, in that order; junction bases with no gene match: 9. As DNA, the CDR3 is TGTGCCATTCAACTAGCGGATGGTAATGAGCAGTTCTTC. Amino acids: CAIQLADGNEQFF.

The chain is built from TRBV3-1 (or the pseudogene TRBV3-2) and TRBJ2-4; no firm D call. In germline, CDR1 is LGHDT, CDR2 YNNKEL (reference sequence). V dropped 4 bases and J dropped 5 bases, with 12 bases sitting between them. This CDR3 is built from 14 residues. This CDR3 reads CASSPSGTENIQYF. The CDR3 DNA follows: TGTGCCAGCAGCCCTAGTGGAACCGAAAACATTCAGTACTTC.

The chain carries TRBV18 and TRBJ1-1; 7 positions match TRBD1. The ends lost 6 bases at V and 5 bases at J; junction bases unmatched: 6. Per the germline V gene, CDR1 is KGHSH and CDR2 is LQKENI. The CDR3 is made up of 13 amino acids. The CDR3: CASSMTGQTEAFF. CDR3 bases: TGTGCCAGCTCGATGACAGGGCAAACTGAAGCTTTCTTT. Together with reference TRBV18 and TRBJ1-1, the CDR3 gives the full variable domain: NAGVMQNPRHLVRRRGQEARLRCSPMKGHSHVYWYRQLPEEGLKFMVYLQKENIIDESGMPKERFSAEFPKEGPSILRIQQVVRGDSAAYFCASSMTGQTEAFFGQGTRLTVV.

This chain links TRBV5-1 with TRBJ2-7; the match to TRBD1 covers 9 bases. V gave up 4 bases and J gave up 0 bases; unmatched junction bases: 5. The germline CDR1 and CDR2 sequences are SGHRS and YFSETQ. There are 15 residues in the CDR3. Written as DNA, the CDR3 is TGCGCCAGCAGCCCCACAGGGGGCTTCTCCTACGAGCAGTACTTC. Residues: CASSPTGGFSYEQYF.

The chain has TRBV6-2 or TRBV6-3 and TRBJ2-1; maybe TRBD2 (6 bases). Germline CDR1 MNHEY, CDR2 SVGEGT. The CDR3 length is 13 residues. The V gene lost 4 bases and the J gene lost 7 bases, with 11 bases spanning the gap. CDR3 in DNA: TGTGCCAGCAGTTCGGGAGTGGGGAATGAGCAGTTCTTC. Protein product: CASSSGVGNEQFF.

The chain carries TRBV11-3 and TRBJ2-7; D unresolved. CDR3 length: 11 amino acids. Germline loops: CDR1 SGHNT, CDR2 YENEEA. V lost 5 bases, J lost 3 bases, and 5 bases lay in between. CDR3: CASSLFYEQYF. The CDR3 nucleotides read TGTGCCAGCAGCCTCTTCTACGAGCAGTACTTC. Supplemented by reference TRBV11-3 and TRBJ2-7, the full variable domain reads EAGVVQSPRYKIIEKKQPVAFWCNPISGHNTLYWYLQNLGQGPELLIRYENEEAVDDSQLPKDRFSAERLKGVDSTLKIQPAELGDSAVYLCASSLFYEQYFGPGTRLTVT.

The V and J genes are TRBV4-2 and TRBJ2-3; D ambiguous. The CDR3 has 18 residues. Trimming stripped 4 bases from V and 1 base from J, with 21 bases between. CDR1 LGHNA and CDR2 YNFKEQ come from the germline V gene. The CDR3 DNA reads TGTGCCAGCAGCCCCTCGATTTCGCGAAGAGGAGGCACAGATACGCAGTATTTT. It encodes CASSPSISRRGGTDTQYF.

This sequence joins TRBV7-8 and TRBJ1-5; TRBD1 matches 7 bases. There are 17 residues in the CDR3. In germline, CDR1 is SGHVS, CDR2 FQNEAQ. Trimming took 2 bases from V and 1 from J; bases not matched to a gene: 8. The CDR3 region has the DNA TGTGCCAGCAGCTTAACAGGGGTCCTTAGGAGCAATCAGCCCCAGCATTTT. Its translation is CASSLTGVLRSNQPQHF.

The CDR3 loop reads CASSILLAGVDTGELFF. In nucleotides, the CDR3 is TGTGCCAGTAGTATTCTCCTAGCGGGGGTCGACACCGGGGAGCTGTTTTTT. The chain joins TRBV19 to TRBJ2-2; 10 nucleotides match TRBD2. From germline, CDR1 is LNHDA and CDR2 SQIVND (reference sequence). The CDR3 is 17 residues long. V trimming: 3 bases; J trimming: 3 bases; junction bases outside the gene matches: 7. Based on the CDR3 plus reference TRBV19 and TRBJ2-2, the full variable domain is DGGITQSPKYLFRKEGQNVTLSCEQNLNHDAMYWYRQDPGQGLRLIYYSQIVNDFQKGDIAEGYSVSREKKESFPLTVTSAQKNPTAFYLCASSILLAGVDTGELFFGEGSRLTVL.

The genes are TRBV19 and TRBJ2-1, with 11 bases aligning to TRBD2. The CDR3 contains 16 residues. V lost 6 bases, J lost 2 bases, and 6 bases stayed unmatched. Germline CDR1 is LNHDA and CDR2 is SQIVND (reference sequence). This chain's CDR3 is CASSLTTSGAYNEQFF. The CDR3 DNA follows: TGTGCCAGTAGCTTAACGACTAGCGGGGCCTACAATGAGCAGTTCTTC.